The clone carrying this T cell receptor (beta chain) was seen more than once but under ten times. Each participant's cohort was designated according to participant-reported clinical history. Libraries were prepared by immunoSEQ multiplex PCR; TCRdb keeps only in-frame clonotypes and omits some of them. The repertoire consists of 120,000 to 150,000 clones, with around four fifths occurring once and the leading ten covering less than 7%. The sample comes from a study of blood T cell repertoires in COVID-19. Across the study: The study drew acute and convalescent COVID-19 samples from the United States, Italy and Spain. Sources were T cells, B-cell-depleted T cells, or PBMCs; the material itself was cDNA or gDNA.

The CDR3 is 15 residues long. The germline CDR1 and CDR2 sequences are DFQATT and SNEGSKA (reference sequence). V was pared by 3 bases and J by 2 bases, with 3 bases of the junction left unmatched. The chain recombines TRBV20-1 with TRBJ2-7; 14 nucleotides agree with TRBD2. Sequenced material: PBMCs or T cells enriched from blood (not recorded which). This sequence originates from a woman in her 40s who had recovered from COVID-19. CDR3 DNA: TGCAGTGCTAGTTCGACTAGCGGGAGGGCCTACGAGCAGTACTTC. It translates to CSASSTSGRAYEQYF.